The sample holds one count of the clone carrying this T cell receptor (beta chain). This record belongs to a study of blood T cell repertoires in COVID-19. Whole-study context: The cDNA or gDNA used as material had been derived from T cells, B-cell-depleted T cells, or PBMCs.

Method: immunoSEQ multiplex PCR; TCRdb's copy keeps in-frame clones and lacks some. The repertoire has 330,000 or so clones, roughly 90% of them found once; the top ten carry approximately 1%. V gave up 11 bases and J gave up 0 bases, with 14 bases separating them. The length of the CDR3 is 14 residues. Germline values: CDR1 LNHDA, CDR2 SQIVND (reference sequence). The study recruited people aged roughly 18 to 100 years across 24 US areas. This sequence joins TRBV19 and TRBJ2-1; weak D call: TRBD2 (5 bases). The source is a woman aged 25-40 years who had been exposed to COVID-19. The sequencing sample was made of PBMCs or T cells enriched from blood (not recorded which). DNA for the CDR3: TGTGCCTCGCGAGCGGAGAGCTCCTACAATGAGCAGTTCTTC. This codes for CASRAESSYNEQFF.